The sequence of this TCR beta chain was determined in a study of T cells after yellow fever vaccination. The wider study: Preparation of the low-cell-number fractions used SMART-Seq v4 Ultra Low Input. Whole-study findings and limits: The study noted that FACS-sorted repertoires could contain abundant clonotypes contaminating from the bulk population. Reappearing after the booster were most of the clones from primary vaccination (approximately 96% CD4, 88% CD8).

There are a few counts of this clonotype. Its antigen is not identified. The CDR3 is 13 amino acids. V gave up 6 bases and J gave up 4 bases, with 12 bases separating them. CDR1 and CDR2 from the germline V gene are MNHEY and SMNVEV (reference sequence). In making TCR cDNA, 5'RACE template switching added a universal primer site and UMIs to it. TCRdb itself ran the 5' RACE reads through MiXCR, one entry per CDR3 protein. The sample has a few hundred thousand distinct CDR3 sequences; over 8% are singletons. The chain is built from TRBV27 and TRBJ1-1; possible D gene TRBD1, 5 bases. This material consisted of PBMCs, taken on the day of the first yellow fever vaccination. The receptor's source is a man between 18 and 35 years old who received the YFV17D yellow fever vaccine. The CDR3 sequence: CASRLQGFTEAFF. The DNA of the CDR3 is TGTGCCAGCAGACTCCAGGGATTCACTGAAGCTTTCTTT.